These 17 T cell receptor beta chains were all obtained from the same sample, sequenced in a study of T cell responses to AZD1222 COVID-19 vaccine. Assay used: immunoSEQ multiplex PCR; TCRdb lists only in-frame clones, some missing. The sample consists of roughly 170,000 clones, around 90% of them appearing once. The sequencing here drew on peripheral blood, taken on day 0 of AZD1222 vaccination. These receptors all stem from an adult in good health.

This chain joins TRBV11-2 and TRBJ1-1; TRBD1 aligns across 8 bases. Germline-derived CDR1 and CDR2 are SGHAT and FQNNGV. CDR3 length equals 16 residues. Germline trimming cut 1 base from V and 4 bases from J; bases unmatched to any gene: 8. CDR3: CASSLASDRVSTEAFF. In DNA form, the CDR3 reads TGTGCCAGCAGCTTAGCTTCGGACAGGGTCAGCACTGAAGCTTTCTTT.

The CDR3 reads CASRGSGREAQFF. CDR3 nucleotide sequence: TGTGCCAGCAGGGGTAGCGGGAGAGAGGCGCAGTTCTTC. J is TRBJ2-1 and V is TRBV6-5, with TRBD2 identical over 9 bases. The CDR3 totals 13 residues. The trim removed 6 bases at V and 12 bases at J, leaving 9 bases unmatched. Germline assignment: CDR1 MNHEY and CDR2 SVGAGI.

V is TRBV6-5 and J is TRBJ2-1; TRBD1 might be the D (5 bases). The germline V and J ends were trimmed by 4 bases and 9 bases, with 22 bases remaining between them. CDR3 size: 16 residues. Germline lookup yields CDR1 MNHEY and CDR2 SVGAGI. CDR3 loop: CASSWQKMVGTGEQFF. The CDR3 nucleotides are TGTGCCAGCAGTTGGCAGAAGATGGTGGGTACAGGTGAGCAGTTCTTC.

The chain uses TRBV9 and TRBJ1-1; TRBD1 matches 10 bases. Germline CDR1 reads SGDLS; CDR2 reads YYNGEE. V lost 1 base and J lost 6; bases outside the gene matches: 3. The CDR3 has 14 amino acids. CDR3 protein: CASSVTGQGAEAFF. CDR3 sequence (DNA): TGTGCCAGCAGCGTAACCGGACAGGGGGCTGAAGCTTTCTTT. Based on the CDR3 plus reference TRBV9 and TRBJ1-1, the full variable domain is DSGVTQTPKHLITATGQRVTLRCSPRSGDLSVYWYQQSLDQGLQFLIQYYNGEERAKGNILERFSAQQFPDLHSELNLSSLELGDSALYFCASSVTGQGAEAFFGQGTRLTVV.

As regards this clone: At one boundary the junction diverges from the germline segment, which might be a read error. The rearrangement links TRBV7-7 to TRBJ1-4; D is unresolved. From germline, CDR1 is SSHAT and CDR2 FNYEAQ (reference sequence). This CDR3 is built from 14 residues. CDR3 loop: CASSPRLANEKLFF. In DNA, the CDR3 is TGTGCTAGCAGCCCCAGGTTGGCTAATGAAAAACTGTTTTTT. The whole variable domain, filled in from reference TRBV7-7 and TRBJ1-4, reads GAGVSQSPRYKVTKRGQDVTLRCDPISSHATLYWYQQALGQGPEFLTYFNYEAQPDKSGLPSDRFSAERPEGSISTLTIQRTEQRDSAMYRCASSPRLANEKLFFGSGTQLSVL.

CDR3 in DNA: TGTGCCAGCAGTTACAGGGATGACTATGGCTACACCTTC. It specifies CASSYRDDYGYTF. V and J are TRBV7-9 and TRBJ1-2; D may be TRBD1 (6 bases). Trimming left V 6 bases short and J 3 bases short, with 11 bases between. This CDR3 comprises 13 residues. Germline V gene sequence: CDR1 SEHNR, CDR2 FQNEAQ (reference sequence).

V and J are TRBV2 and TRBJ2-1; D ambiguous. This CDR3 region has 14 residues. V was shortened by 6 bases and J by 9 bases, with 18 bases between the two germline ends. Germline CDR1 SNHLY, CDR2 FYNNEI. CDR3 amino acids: CASSRMGMVGEQFF. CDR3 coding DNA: TGTGCCAGCAGCCGTATGGGCATGGTTGGTGAGCAGTTCTTC. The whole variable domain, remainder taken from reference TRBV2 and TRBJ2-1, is EPEVTQTPSHQVTQMGQEVILRCVPISNHLYFYWYRQILGQKVEFLVSFYNNEISEKSEIFDDQFSVERPDGSNFTLKIRSTKLEDSAMYFCASSRMGMVGEQFFGPGTRLTVL.

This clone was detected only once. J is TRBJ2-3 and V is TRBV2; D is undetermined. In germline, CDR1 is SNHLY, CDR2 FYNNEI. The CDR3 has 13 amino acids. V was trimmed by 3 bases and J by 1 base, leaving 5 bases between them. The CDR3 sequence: CASSDVGTDTQYF. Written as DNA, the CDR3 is TGTGCCAGCAGTGATGTAGGCACAGATACGCAGTATTTT.

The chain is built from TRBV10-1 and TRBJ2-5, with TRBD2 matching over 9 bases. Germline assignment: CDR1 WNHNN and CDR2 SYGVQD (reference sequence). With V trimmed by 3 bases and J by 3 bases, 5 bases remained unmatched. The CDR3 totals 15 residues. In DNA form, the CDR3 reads TGCGCCAGCAGTGAAGCCAGCGGGGGGAAAGAGACCCAGTACTTC. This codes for CASSEASGGKETQYF.

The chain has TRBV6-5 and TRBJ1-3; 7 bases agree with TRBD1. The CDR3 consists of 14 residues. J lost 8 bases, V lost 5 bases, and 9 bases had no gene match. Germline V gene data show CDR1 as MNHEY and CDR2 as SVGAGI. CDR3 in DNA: TGTGCCAGCAGTCCGTCCGACAGGGCGCACACCATATATTTT. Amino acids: CASSPSDRAHTIYF.

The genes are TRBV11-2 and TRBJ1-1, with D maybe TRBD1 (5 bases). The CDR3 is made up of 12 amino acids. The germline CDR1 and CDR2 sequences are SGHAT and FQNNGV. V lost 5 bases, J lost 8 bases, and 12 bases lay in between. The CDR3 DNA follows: TGTGCCAGCAGCGCAGGGACGAAAGAAGCTTTCTTT. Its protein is CASSAGTKEAFF.

The CDR3: CAISPTSGGSQETQYF. For the CDR3, the DNA is TGTGCCATCAGCCCGACTAGCGGGGGGTCGCAAGAGACCCAGTACTTC. The chain is built from TRBV10-3 and TRBJ2-5; TRBD2 aligns across 13 bases. CDR1 is ENHRY, CDR2 SYGVKD, per germline. V shed 6 bases and J 2 bases; nucleotides not matched to a gene: 6. The CDR3 has 16 amino acids.

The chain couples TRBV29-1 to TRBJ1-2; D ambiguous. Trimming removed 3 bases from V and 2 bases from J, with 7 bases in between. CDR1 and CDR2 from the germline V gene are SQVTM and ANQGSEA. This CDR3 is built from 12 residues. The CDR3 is CSVDGENYGYTF. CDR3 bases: TGCAGCGTTGATGGGGAGAACTATGGCTACACCTTC.

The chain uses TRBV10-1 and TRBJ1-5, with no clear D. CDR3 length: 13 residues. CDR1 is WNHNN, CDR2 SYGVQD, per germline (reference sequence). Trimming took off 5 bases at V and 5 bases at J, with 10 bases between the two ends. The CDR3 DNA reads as TGCGCCAGCAGTCGTGGAGGCGATCAGCCCCAGCATTTT. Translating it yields CASSRGGDQPQHF.

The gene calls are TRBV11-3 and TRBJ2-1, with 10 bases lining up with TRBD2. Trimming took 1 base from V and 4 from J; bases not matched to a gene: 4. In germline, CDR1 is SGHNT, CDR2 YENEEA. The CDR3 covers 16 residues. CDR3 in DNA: TGTGCCAGCAGCTTAGCTAGCGGGAGTGGGTACAATGAGCAGTTCTTC. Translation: CASSLASGSGYNEQFF. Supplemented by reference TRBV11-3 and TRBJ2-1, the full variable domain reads EAGVVQSPRYKIIEKKQPVAFWCNPISGHNTLYWYLQNLGQGPELLIRYENEEAVDDSQLPKDRFSAERLKGVDSTLKIQPAELGDSAVYLCASSLASGSGYNEQFFGPGTRLTVL.

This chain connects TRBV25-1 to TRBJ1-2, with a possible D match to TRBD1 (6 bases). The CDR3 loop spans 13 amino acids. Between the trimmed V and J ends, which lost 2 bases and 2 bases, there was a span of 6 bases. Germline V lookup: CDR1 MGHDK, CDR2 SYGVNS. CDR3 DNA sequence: TGTGCCAGCAGTGAAGGACAGAACTATGGCTACACCTTC. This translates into CASSEGQNYGYTF.

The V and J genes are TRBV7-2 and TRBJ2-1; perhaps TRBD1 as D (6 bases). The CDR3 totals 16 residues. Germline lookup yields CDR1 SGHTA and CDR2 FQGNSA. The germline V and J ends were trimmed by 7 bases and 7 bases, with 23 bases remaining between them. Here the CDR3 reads CASTLDSRALRNEQFF. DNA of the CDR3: TGTGCCAGCACCCTGGACAGTAGGGCGCTAAGGAATGAGCAGTTCTTC.